The rows below give T cell receptor beta chains drawn from one sample of a study of a mutant IDH1 vaccine in newly diagnosed glioma. Antigens for these TCRs are unknown. Using immunoSEQ multiplex PCR, the repertoire was profiled, and TCRdb retains in-frame clones only, with some absent. The sample includes 25,000 to 30,000 clones, around 92% of them seen just once. Sample: PBMCs, taken from a glioma patient whose treatment included an IDH1 peptide vaccine. Receptors were obtained from a man aged 18 to 35 with glioma. The CDR3 runs from the conserved cysteine through the conserved F or W. The order of the fields is CDR3 DNA, CDR3 protein, V gene, J gene, CDR3 length, D gene, clone size. The D gene is left open where the match is weak. Expanded clones are given a class, and other clones once, few, many or no size at all.

cdr3_nt: TGTGCCAGCAGTTTTCCTCGGGACGGAGGCTACGAGCAGTACTTC; cdr3_aa: CASSFPRDGGYEQYF; v_call: TRBV7-9; j_call: TRBJ2-7; cdr3_length: 15; d_call: NA; clone_size: NA
cdr3_nt: TGCGCCAGCAGTGCTAGCGGGCTCTACGAGCAGTACTTC; cdr3_aa: CASSASGLYEQYF; v_call: TRBV5-1; j_call: TRBJ2-7; cdr3_length: 13; d_call: TRBD2; clone_size: NA
cdr3_nt: TGTGCCTGGAGGGATTACAGGGGGAGTGAAAAACTGTTTTTT; cdr3_aa: CAWRDYRGSEKLFF; v_call: TRBV30; j_call: TRBJ1-4; cdr3_length: 14; d_call: TRBD1; clone_size: NA
cdr3_nt: TGTGCCAGTAGTCCTTCGGCGGGGTACACTGAAGCTTTCTTT; cdr3_aa: CASSPSAGYTEAFF; v_call: TRBV19; j_call: TRBJ1-1; cdr3_length: 14; d_call: NA; clone_size: NA
cdr3_nt: TGTGCCAGCAGCCACAGTGACAATGAGCAGTTCTTC; cdr3_aa: CASSHSDNEQFF; v_call: TRBV14; j_call: TRBJ2-1; cdr3_length: 12; d_call: NA; clone_size: NA
cdr3_nt: TGTGCCTGGAACCCCGGAGTTCGGAGCACTGAAGCTTTCTTT; cdr3_aa: CAWNPGVRSTEAFF; v_call: TRBV30; j_call: TRBJ1-1; cdr3_length: 14; d_call: NA; clone_size: NA
cdr3_nt: TGTGCCAGCAGCTCTTCGACAGGCACCCTTGGTGGCTACACCTTC; cdr3_aa: CASSSSTGTLGGYTF; v_call: TRBV7-8; j_call: TRBJ1-2; cdr3_length: 15; d_call: NA; clone_size: NA
cdr3_nt: TGTGCCAGTAGTATGCCCCGGACGCTGAACACTGAAGCTTTCTTT; cdr3_aa: CASSMPRTLNTEAFF; v_call: TRBV19; j_call: TRBJ1-1; cdr3_length: 15; d_call: NA; clone_size: NA
cdr3_nt: TGTGCCAGCACCCTAGGGTACGAGCAGTACTTC; cdr3_aa: CASTLGYEQYF; v_call: TRBV6-5; j_call: TRBJ2-7; cdr3_length: 11; d_call: NA; clone_size: NA
cdr3_nt: TGCGCCAGCAGCTTGGTGGGACAGAGTACAGATACGCAGTATTTT; cdr3_aa: CASSLVGQSTDTQYF; v_call: TRBV5-1; j_call: TRBJ2-3; cdr3_length: 15; d_call: TRBD1; clone_size: NA
cdr3_nt: TGTGCCAGCAGGCCCGCAGGGCTCAATCAGCCCCAGCATTTT; cdr3_aa: CASRPAGLNQPQHF; v_call: TRBV27; j_call: TRBJ1-5; cdr3_length: 14; d_call: NA; clone_size: NA
cdr3_nt: TGTGCCTGGAGGCGCGCGGGGGCGAGAGGCTACACCTTC; cdr3_aa: CAWRRAGARGYTF; v_call: TRBV30; j_call: TRBJ1-2; cdr3_length: 13; d_call: NA; clone_size: NA
cdr3_nt: TGTGCCAGCAGCCAAGGAGGGGATGCAACTAATGAAAAACTGTTTTTT; cdr3_aa: CASSQGGDATNEKLFF; v_call: TRBV4-2; j_call: TRBJ1-4; cdr3_length: 16; d_call: NA; clone_size: NA
cdr3_nt: TGCGCCAGCAGGGACTGGGACTTGAACACCGGGGAGCTGTTTTTT; cdr3_aa: CASRDWDLNTGELFF; v_call: TRBV4-3; j_call: TRBJ2-2; cdr3_length: 15; d_call: NA; clone_size: few
cdr3_nt: TGTGCCAGCAGCTTAGAGGCGACAGGCCATCAGCCCCAGCATTTT; cdr3_aa: CASSLEATGHQPQHF; v_call: TRBV7-9; j_call: TRBJ1-5; cdr3_length: 15; d_call: NA; clone_size: NA
cdr3_nt: TGCGCCAGCAGCTTCGGACAGGAGCAGTACTTC; cdr3_aa: CASSFGQEQYF; v_call: TRBV5-1; j_call: TRBJ2-7; cdr3_length: 11; d_call: NA; clone_size: NA
cdr3_nt: TGTGCCAGCCAGAGGGTTTCGTATGATGTCTACACCTTC; cdr3_aa: CASQRVSYDVYTF; v_call: TRBV6-1; j_call: TRBJ1-2; cdr3_length: 13; d_call: NA; clone_size: once
cdr3_nt: TGCGCCAGCTCTAGAGGGGTGGGCAATGAGCAGTTCTTC; cdr3_aa: CASSRGVGNEQFF; v_call: TRBV10-2; j_call: TRBJ2-1; cdr3_length: 13; d_call: NA; clone_size: NA
cdr3_nt: TGTGCCAGCAGTTTCAAATATGGCTACACCTTC; cdr3_aa: CASSFKYGYTF; v_call: TRBV27; j_call: TRBJ1-2; cdr3_length: 11; d_call: NA; clone_size: NA
cdr3_nt: TGTGCCAGCAGCTTAGCGGTTTATGAAAAACTGTTTTTT; cdr3_aa: CASSLAVYEKLFF; v_call: TRBV7-2; j_call: TRBJ1-4; cdr3_length: 13; d_call: NA; clone_size: NA
cdr3_nt: TGTGCCTGTCGACTAGCGGGAGGAACCGGGGAGCTGTTTTTT; cdr3_aa: CACRLAGGTGELFF; v_call: TRBV30; j_call: TRBJ2-2; cdr3_length: 14; d_call: TRBD2; clone_size: NA
cdr3_nt: TGTGCCAGTAGTATGTCTTGGAACCAGAACACTGAAGCTTTCTTT; cdr3_aa: CASSMSWNQNTEAFF; v_call: TRBV19; j_call: TRBJ1-1; cdr3_length: 15; d_call: NA; clone_size: NA
cdr3_nt: TGCGCCAGCAGCCAAGATCGAGTGGGGATGAACACTGAAGCTTTCTTT; cdr3_aa: CASSQDRVGMNTEAFF; v_call: TRBV4-3; j_call: TRBJ1-1; cdr3_length: 16; d_call: NA; clone_size: NA
cdr3_nt: TGTGCCAGCAGTCAGGGAGGCGAGCAGTACTTC; cdr3_aa: CASSQGGEQYF; v_call: TRBV25-1; j_call: TRBJ2-7; cdr3_length: 11; d_call: NA; clone_size: NA
cdr3_nt: TGTGCCTGGAGTGCGGGGGCTTTTTACTATGGCTACACCTTC; cdr3_aa: CAWSAGAFYYGYTF; v_call: TRBV30; j_call: TRBJ1-2; cdr3_length: 14; d_call: NA; clone_size: NA
cdr3_nt: TGTGCCTGGAGTGTACCAGGGGGGTTTGGCACTGAAGCTTTCTTT; cdr3_aa: CAWSVPGGFGTEAFF; v_call: TRBV30; j_call: TRBJ1-1; cdr3_length: 15; d_call: TRBD1; clone_size: NA
cdr3_nt: TGTGCCAGCAGTTTAAAGGGCCCCGACTACGAGCAGTACTTC; cdr3_aa: CASSLKGPDYEQYF; v_call: TRBV27; j_call: TRBJ2-7; cdr3_length: 14; d_call: NA; clone_size: NA
cdr3_nt: TGTGCCAGCAGTCCAACGACCGGACGGCATCAGCCCCAGCATTTT; cdr3_aa: CASSPTTGRHQPQHF; v_call: TRBV28; j_call: TRBJ1-5; cdr3_length: 15; d_call: NA; clone_size: few
cdr3_nt: TGTGCCAGCACGGGGACAGCTGAAGCTTTCTTT; cdr3_aa: CASTGTAEAFF; v_call: TRBV28; j_call: TRBJ1-1; cdr3_length: 11; d_call: TRBD1; clone_size: NA
cdr3_nt: TGTGCCAGTAGTCCCGGGACAGGAGAAAACACTGAAGCTTTCTTT; cdr3_aa: CASSPGTGENTEAFF; v_call: TRBV19; j_call: TRBJ1-1; cdr3_length: 15; d_call: TRBD1; clone_size: NA
cdr3_nt: TGTGCCAGCAGCCTGGACCCCCGCTCCTACGAGCAGTACTTC; cdr3_aa: CASSLDPRSYEQYF; v_call: TRBV6-6; j_call: TRBJ2-7; cdr3_length: 14; d_call: NA; clone_size: NA